This is a list of T cell receptor beta chains from one sample in a study of blood T cell repertoires in COVID-19. Measured with immunoSEQ multiplex PCR; TCRdb has only the in-frame clones, and not every one. The repertoire consists of 150,000 to 200,000 clones, with less than 80% occurring once and the leading ten covering around 20%. The sample comprised PBMCs or T cells enriched from blood (not recorded which). These receptor sequences come from a woman in her seventies in a cohort exposed to, infected with or recovered from COVID-19 (not recorded which). Both conserved end residues are part of each CDR3. The order of the fields is clone size, J gene, D gene, V gene, CDR3 length, CDR3 DNA, CDR3 protein. A D gene is named only where the DNA matches it firmly. Clone size is given for some rows only: seen once, a few or many times, or a class if the clone is expanded.

>few|TRBJ1-6|NA|TRBV7-6|16
TGTGCCAGCAGCCCGACGGGGGACGGCTATAATTCACCCCTCCACTTT
CASSPTGDGYNSPLHF
>NA|TRBJ2-1|NA|TRBV18|13
TGTGCCAGCTCCTTCGACAGAAACAATGAGCAGTTCTTC
CASSFDRNNEQFF
>NA|TRBJ1-1|TRBD1|TRBV28|13
TGTGCCAGCAGTTCGGGACAGGGGGCTGAAGCTTTCTTT
CASSSGQGAEAFF
>NA|TRBJ2-1|TRBD1|TRBV10-3|15
TGTGCCATCAGTGGAGGACAGGTTTCCTACAATGAGCAGTTCTTC
CAISGGQVSYNEQFF
>once|TRBJ2-3|TRBD2|TRBV10-3|14
TGTGCCATTCAGCGGGATCCTAGCACAGATACGCAGTATTTT
CAIQRDPSTDTQYF
>NA|TRBJ1-4|TRBD1|TRBV6-5|15
TGTGCCAGCTGTAACAGGGGGTATGGTAATGAAAAACTGTTTTTT
CASCNRGYGNEKLFF
>NA|TRBJ2-1|TRBD1|TRBV7-2|17
TGTGCCAGCAGCTTAAGGGGCCCGGGACAGGTAGGAAATGAGCAGTTCTTC
CASSLRGPGQVGNEQFF
>few|TRBJ1-1|NA|TRBV5-6|13
TGTGCCAGCAGCTACGGGACAACCGTTGAAGCTTTCTTT
CASSYGTTVEAFF
>NA|TRBJ2-2|NA|TRBV6-5|15
TGTGCCAGCAGTTACTCGGACAAATCAACCGGGGAGCTGTTTTTT
CASSYSDKSTGELFF
>NA|TRBJ1-2|NA|TRBV14|13
TGTGCCAGCAGCCAAGATACTAACTATGGCTACACCTTC
CASSQDTNYGYTF
>once|TRBJ2-1|TRBD2|TRBV2|14
TGTGCCAGCCGCCTAGCGGGAGCCTACAATGAGCAGTTCTTC
CASRLAGAYNEQFF
>NA|TRBJ2-7|TRBD2|TRBV27|16
TGTGCCAGCAGTCCGCGTGGGACTAGCGGGAGATACGAGCAGTACTTC
CASSPRGTSGRYEQYF
>NA|TRBJ2-2|NA|TRBV5-1|14
TGCGCCAGCAGGGAGGGACAGTTAACCGGGGAGCTGTTTTTT
CASREGQLTGELFF
>NA|TRBJ1-4|NA|TRBV2|12
TGTGCCAGCACCCCGGACAGCAAAAAACTGTTTTTT
CASTPDSKKLFF
>NA|TRBJ2-1|TRBD1|TRBV11-3|14
TGTGCCAGCAGCTTATTGGGCCGAGGGGGCGAGCAGTTCTTC
CASSLLGRGGEQFF
>NA|TRBJ1-3|NA|TRBV19|13
TGTGCCACCCAAGGGGTACGTGGAAACACCATATATTTT
CATQGVRGNTIYF
>NA|TRBJ2-3|NA|TRBV7-2|13
TGTGCCAGCAGCCCAAGGACAGCAGATACGCAGTATTTT
CASSPRTADTQYF
>few|TRBJ1-3|TRBD1|TRBV19|14
TGTGCCAGTAGTACCGGACAGGTTTTAAACACCATATATTTT
CASSTGQVLNTIYF
>once|TRBJ2-7|TRBD2|TRBV28|15
TGTGCCAGCCACGGGGCTAGCGGTCTCTCCTACGAGCAGTACTTC
CASHGASGLSYEQYF
>NA|TRBJ2-7|TRBD1|TRBV11-2|15
TGTGCCAGCAGCCTTGACAGGGGGAACTCCTACGAGCAGTACTTC
CASSLDRGNSYEQYF
>NA|TRBJ1-3|TRBD1|TRBV3-1/TRBV3-2|20
TGTGCCAGCAGCCAAGATTCCGCGGACAGGGCGTTATCCTCTGGAAACACCATATATTTT
CASSQDSADRALSSGNTIYF
>NA|TRBJ2-5|TRBD1|TRBV5-5|13
TGTGCCAGCAGCTTGACAGGGGGGGAGACCCAGTACTTC
CASSLTGGETQYF
>few|TRBJ2-7|TRBD1|TRBV10-3|14
TGTGCCATCAGATCCGGGACAGGGGACTACGAGCAGTACTTC
CAIRSGTGDYEQYF
>NA|TRBJ2-3|TRBD2|TRBV30|13
TGTGCCTGGAGTGTGCGGGGGTGGGATACGCAGTATTTT
CAWSVRGWDTQYF
>NA|TRBJ2-1|NA|TRBV20-1|11
TGCAGTGCAGCCACAGCTAATGAGCAGTTCTTC
CSAATANEQFF
>once|TRBJ1-4|NA|TRBV5-1|14
TGCGCCAGCAGGGTGACAGCAACTAATGAAAAACTGTTTTTT
CASRVTATNEKLFF
>once|TRBJ1-4|TRBD1|TRBV6-6|15
TGTGCCAGCAGTTACCCGGGACAGGGAAATGAAAAACTGTTTTTT
CASSYPGQGNEKLFF
>NA|TRBJ1-1|TRBD1|TRBV9|15
TGTGCCAGCAGCGTAGGGGTCGATGGGACAGGGAGAGCTTTCTTT
CASSVGVDGTGRAFF
>NA|TRBJ2-3|TRBD1|TRBV5-1|15
TGCGCCAGCAGCCACGGGACAGGGCACACAGATACGCAGTATTTT
CASSHGTGHTDTQYF
>NA|TRBJ2-3|TRBD2|TRBV27|15
TGTGCCAGCAGATCCGAGACAGCGGGAGCAGATACGCAGTATTTT
CASRSETAGADTQYF
>NA|TRBJ2-3|NA|TRBV12-5|14
TGTGCTAGTGGTCCGAGACTAACCCAGCATACGCAGTATTTT
CASGPRLTQHTQYF
>once|TRBJ2-2|NA|TRBV7-9|16
TGTGCCAGCAGCTTAGCGGGGGGGGCCGGCACCGGGGAGCTGTTTTTT
CASSLAGGAGTGELFF
>once|TRBJ1-1|NA|TRBV18|13
TGTGCCAGCTCACTTGGAATTGAGGCTGAAGCTTTCTTT
CASSLGIEAEAFF
>NA|TRBJ1-2|NA|TRBV5-8|15
TGTGCCAGCAGCCAAACTGACAGTCTTGGCTATGGCTACACCTTC
CASSQTDSLGYGYTF
>NA|TRBJ2-2|NA|TRBV7-3|13
TGTGCCAGCAGCTTAACTAGCGGAGGGGAGCTGTTTTTT
CASSLTSGGELFF
>NA|TRBJ1-2|TRBD1|TRBV2|14
TGTGCCAGCACCGGACAGGGGGCTGTATATGGCTACACCTTC
CASTGQGAVYGYTF
>NA|TRBJ2-1|TRBD2|TRBV11-2|17
TGTGCCAGCAGCGGGGTTCGACTAGCGGGACCCCGGGGTGAGCAGTTCTTC
CASSGVRLAGPRGEQFF
>NA|TRBJ2-2|NA|TRBV5-1|14
TGCGCCAGCAGCCTCGGGACTTACACCGGGGAGCTGTTTTTT
CASSLGTYTGELFF
>NA|TRBJ1-5|NA|TRBV5-1|15
TGCGCCAGCAGCTTGGAAGGGGGGGCAGGGCAGCCCCAGCATTTT
CASSLEGGAGQPQHF
>NA|TRBJ2-3|TRBD2|TRBV6-2/TRBV6-3|15
TGTGCCAGCAGTTCGAGTAGCGGGCCCAGGGCTACGCAGTATTTT
CASSSSSGPRATQYF
>once|TRBJ2-1|NA|TRBV5-1|19
TGCGCCAGCAGCTTGAAGGCGGGACTCACCCGGTTAAAAGGCAATGAGCAGTTCTTC
CASSLKAGLTRLKGNEQFF
>NA|TRBJ2-5|TRBD1|TRBV10-1|16
TGCGCCAGCAGTGAGTCGGGACAGGTCGGCCAGGGGACCCAGTACTTC
CASSESGQVGQGTQYF
>NA|TRBJ1-6|TRBD1|TRBV18|15
TGTGCCAGCTCACTGAGGACAGGGCGGAATTCACCCCTCCACTTT
CASSLRTGRNSPLHF
>once|TRBJ1-6|TRBD1|TRBV18|17
TGTGCCAGCTCACCTTACGCCGGGACAGGGGGTAATTCACCCCTCCACTTT
CASSPYAGTGGNSPLHF